The 27 T cell receptor beta chains in this list originate from one sample, sequenced in a study of blood T cell repertoires in COVID-19. Some clones are missing from TCRdb's copy, which holds only in-frame ones; the method was immunoSEQ multiplex PCR. The repertoire holds some 220,000 clones, 80% to 85% seen once, with roughly 2.4% in the top ten. Material for sequencing was peripheral blood. All receptors derive from a woman in her sixties or seventies with acute or convalescent COVID-19.

The genes are TRBV5-5 and TRBJ1-2; D is ambiguous. The CDR3 has 14 amino acids. Trimming pared 5 bases from V and 3 bases from J, leaving 14 bases between. CDR1 is SGHKS and CDR2 is YYEKEE in the germline V gene (reference sequence). The CDR3 here is CASRSGILDYGYTF. CDR3 DNA: TGTGCCAGCAGATCCGGGATCCTTGACTATGGCTACACCTTC.

The rearrangement uses TRBV19 and TRBJ2-5; 8 positions match TRBD1. The germline gives CDR1 LNHDA, CDR2 SQIVND (reference sequence). V lost 4 bases and J lost 5; bases outside the gene matches: 6. This CDR3 spans 14 amino acids. CDR3 loop: CASSTRTGPETQYF. The CDR3 DNA reads TGTGCCAGTAGTACCCGGACAGGGCCCGAGACCCAGTACTTC. The full variable domain, rest sourced from reference TRBV19 and TRBJ2-5, is DGGITQSPKYLFRKEGQNVTLSCEQNLNHDAMYWYRQDPGQGLRLIYYSQIVNDFQKGDIAEGYSVSREKKESFPLTVTSAQKNPTAFYLCASSTRTGPETQYFGPGTRLLVL.

This chain joins TRBV5-4 and TRBJ1-2; D might be TRBD1 (6 bases). The germline V and J ends were trimmed by 4 bases and 7 bases, with 11 bases remaining between them. Germline CDR1 is SGHNT and CDR2 is YYREEE (reference sequence). This CDR3 spans 12 amino acids. The CDR3 bases are TGTGCCAGCAGCCCAGGGGTTCGTGGCTACACCTTC. This sequence encodes CASSPGVRGYTF.

J is TRBJ2-1 and V is TRBV28, with 7 nucleotides matching TRBD1. V lost 2 bases to trimming and J lost 4 bases; unmatched junction nucleotides: 11. The germline CDR1 and CDR2 sequences are MDHEN and SYDVKM. This CDR3 spans 17 amino acids. CDR3 sequence reads: CASSLGISGQNYNEQFF. CDR3 DNA sequence: TGTGCCAGCAGTTTAGGGATTTCGGGACAGAATTACAATGAGCAGTTCTTC. Based on the CDR3 plus reference TRBV28 and TRBJ2-1, the full variable domain is DVKVTQSSRYLVKRTGEKVFLECVQDMDHENMFWYRQDPGLGLRLIYFSYDVKMKEKGDIPEGYSVSREKKERFSLILESASTNQTSMYLCASSLGISGQNYNEQFFGPGTRLTVL.

The V gene is TRBV3-1 (or the pseudogene TRBV3-2), the J gene TRBJ1-1, with D maybe TRBD1 (6 bases). Germline V gene lookup returns CDR1 LGHDT and CDR2 YNNKEL (reference sequence). V lost 1 base and J 1 base, leaving 10 bases between the germline ends. This CDR3 region has 15 residues. The CDR3 DNA follows: TGTGCCAGCAGCCAAGGGGGGCAACAGAACACTGAAGCTTTCTTT. Residues: CASSQGGQQNTEAFF.

This chain links TRBV27 with TRBJ1-6; tentatively, D is TRBD1 (6 bases). This CDR3 comprises 14 residues. Germline V gives CDR1 MNHEY, CDR2 SMNVEV (reference sequence). V lost 6 bases and J 8 bases, leaving 14 bases between the germline ends. The CDR3 loop is CASRPQGNYSPLHF. CDR3 in DNA: TGTGCCAGCAGGCCACAGGGTAACTATTCACCCCTCCACTTT.

This sequence joins TRBV28 and TRBJ1-3, with a possible D match to TRBD1 (6 bases). V lost 6 bases, J lost 3 bases, and 12 bases lay in between. There are 14 residues in the CDR3. Per germline, CDR1 MDHEN and CDR2 SYDVKM. CDR3 coding DNA: TGTGCCAGCAGCCTACCACAGGGTGGAAACACCATATATTTT. Translated: CASSLPQGGNTIYF.

The gene calls are TRBV3-1 (or the pseudogene TRBV3-2) and TRBJ2-4, with 9 bases matching TRBD1. The CDR3 extends over 15 amino acids. V shed 1 base and J 9 bases; nucleotides not matched to a gene: 7. Germline lookup yields CDR1 LGHDT and CDR2 YNNKEL (reference sequence). The CDR3 DNA sequence: TGTGCCAGCAGCCAAGGGGGACAGGGAGGTGGCATTCAGTACTTC. Protein: CASSQGGQGGGIQYF.

In DNA form, the CDR3 reads TGTGCCAGCAAAGGAAGCGGGGGGGCGTTCGAGACCCAGTACTTC. Translating gives CASKGSGGAFETQYF. The J gene is TRBJ2-5, the V gene TRBV7-2; 10 nucleotides line up with TRBD2. The trim removed 7 bases at V and 5 bases at J, leaving 10 bases unmatched. Germline lookup yields CDR1 SGHTA and CDR2 FQGNSA. The CDR3 totals 15 residues.

The genes are TRBV10-3 and TRBJ2-5; 7 positions agree with TRBD1. This CDR3 is built from 14 residues. V dropped 6 bases and J dropped 2; count of bases not matched to a gene: 6. Germline V gene data show CDR1 as ENHRY and CDR2 as SYGVKD. The CDR3 coding sequence is TGTGCCATCAGAGACCCGGGACAGCAAGAGACCCAGTACTTC. Encoded protein: CAIRDPGQQETQYF.

V gene TRBV4-1 combines with J gene TRBJ2-7, with TRBD2 matching 7 bases. The CDR3 covers 16 residues. CDR1 MGHRA and CDR2 YSYEKL come from the germline V gene. V dropped 6 bases and J dropped 0; count of bases not matched to a gene: 11. CDR3 in amino acids: CASSPAEAGSSYEQYF. In nucleotides, the CDR3 is TGCGCCAGCAGTCCCGCGGAAGCGGGGAGCTCCTACGAGCAGTACTTC.

The chain employs TRBV10-3 and TRBJ1-5; TRBD1 matches 9 bases. CDR1 ENHRY and CDR2 SYGVKD come from the germline V gene. The junction had 3 bases not matched to a gene; V was cut back by 4 bases and J by 5 bases. The length of the CDR3 is 14 residues. As DNA, the CDR3 is TGTGCCATCAGTGCGGACAGGGGAGATCAGCCCCAGCATTTT. Translating gives CAISADRGDQPQHF.

This CDR3 is CASSLSQAYEQYF. For the CDR3, the DNA is TGTGCCAGCAGCTTGAGCCAGGCCTACGAGCAGTACTTC. V usage is TRBV5-6 and J usage is TRBJ2-7; unclear D gene. Germline V CDR1 and CDR2: SGHDT, YYEEEE. This CDR3 region has 13 residues. V was pared by 1 base and J by 2 bases, with 7 bases between.

By share, this clone counts as medium-sized (0.01 to 0.1%). This rearrangement joins TRBV7-9 to TRBJ1-2; 9 bases map to TRBD1. V gave up 5 bases and J gave up 2 bases; unmatched junction bases: 6. The CDR3 covers 15 residues. Germline loops: CDR1 SEHNR, CDR2 FQNEAQ (reference sequence). The CDR3 DNA reads TGTGCCAGCAGCCTTACCGGGACAGGGAACTATGGCTACACCTTC. Translated, it gives CASSLTGTGNYGYTF.

Details on this clone: Other DNA sequences in this specimen translate into the identical CDR3. This chain connects TRBV30 to TRBJ1-2, with TRBD1 matching over 9 bases. V shed 5 bases, J shed 2 bases, and the junction held 0 bases outside the gene matches. This CDR3 is built from 12 residues. The germline gives CDR1 GTSNPN, CDR2 SVGIG (reference sequence). The CDR3 nucleotides are TGTGCCTGGGGACAGGGGAACTATGGCTACACCTTC. Protein: CAWGQGNYGYTF.

The table lists this clone with a count of one. The J gene is TRBJ2-2, the V gene TRBV3-1 (or the pseudogene TRBV3-2); 7 nucleotides align to TRBD2. From germline, CDR1 is LGHDT and CDR2 YNNKEL (reference sequence). J lost 5 bases, V lost 4 bases, and 1 base had no gene match. This CDR3 contains 13 residues. In DNA, the CDR3 is TGTGCCAGCAGCCTCGGGGGGACCGGGGAGCTGTTTTTT. Translating gives CASSLGGTGELFF.

The chain joins TRBV15 to TRBJ2-5; 9 bases are a match to TRBD1. V shed 8 bases and J 0 bases; nucleotides not matched to a gene: 13. The CDR3 sequence is 17 residues long. In germline, CDR1 is LNHNV, CDR2 YYDKDF (reference sequence). Written as DNA, the CDR3 is TGTGCCACCGGACAGGGGCTAGGACTTACAAACCAAGAGACCCAGTACTTC. The encoded protein is CATGQGLGLTNQETQYF. The whole variable domain, remainder taken from reference TRBV15 and TRBJ2-5, is DAMVIQNPRYQVTQFGKPVTLSCSQTLNHNVMYWYQQKSSQAPKLLFHYYDKDFNNEADTPDNFQSRRPNTSFCFLDIRSPGLGDTAMYLCATGQGLGLTNQETQYFGPGTRLLVL.

The chain has TRBV30 and TRBJ1-5; maybe TRBD1 (6 bases). The CDR3 has 13 amino acids. V shed 7 bases and J shed 4 bases, with 14 bases lying between them. Looked up from germline, CDR1 is GTSNPN and CDR2 is SVGIG (reference sequence). The CDR3 spells CAYTTGTNQPQHF. CDR3 coding DNA: TGTGCCTATACGACAGGAACAAATCAGCCCCAGCATTTT.

The CDR3 DNA sequence: TGTGCCAGCAGCCCAACAGGGAAGCACACCGGGGAGCTGTTTTTT. Translated: CASSPTGKHTGELFF. The J gene is TRBJ2-2, the V gene TRBV6-6, with D possibly TRBD1 on 6 matching bases. Germline loops: CDR1 MNHNY, CDR2 SVGAGI (reference sequence). Trimming shortened V by 6 bases and J by 3 bases, and 14 bases separated the two germline ends. The CDR3 has 15 amino acids.

This sequence joins TRBV6-1 and TRBJ1-3; a weak D match, TRBD1 (6 bases). The germline V gene encodes CDR1 MNHNS and CDR2 SASEGT. The CDR3 loop spans 17 amino acids. V lost 0 bases to trimming and J lost 0 bases, with 12 bases between them. The CDR3 nucleotides read TGTGCCAGCAGTGAAGCATTCGGACAGATCTCTGGAAACACCATATATTTT. Amino acid sequence: CASSEAFGQISGNTIYF.

This chain links TRBV7-9 with TRBJ2-1; 10 nucleotides align to TRBD2. CDR1 is SEHNR and CDR2 is FQNEAQ in the germline V gene (reference sequence). This CDR3 has 17 residues. After removal of 5 bases from V and 9 bases from J, the junction contained 16 bases not matched to a gene. The CDR3 here is CASSKRTSGVNPGEQFF. In DNA form, the CDR3 reads TGTGCCAGCAGCAAAAGGACTAGCGGAGTTAACCCCGGTGAGCAGTTCTTC.

The rearrangement joins TRBV7-9 to TRBJ2-3; 8 nucleotides agree with TRBD2. The germline gives CDR1 SEHNR, CDR2 FQNEAQ (reference sequence). After removal of 4 bases from V and 6 bases from J, the junction contained 9 bases not matched to a gene. This CDR3 is 15 amino acids long. For the CDR3, the DNA is TGTGCCAGCAGCTGGCCGGGACTAGGATATGATACGCAGTATTTT. Its protein product is CASSWPGLGYDTQYF.

This chain connects TRBV30 to TRBJ1-1; 9 nucleotides match TRBD1. The CDR3 runs to 11 residues. The germline CDR1 and CDR2 sequences are GTSNPN and SVGIG (reference sequence). V lost 4 bases and J lost 8; bases outside the gene matches: 2. DNA of the CDR3: TGTGCCTGGACCGGGACAGGGGAAGCTTTCTTT. This encodes CAWTGTGEAFF.

The chain recombines TRBV3-1 (or the pseudogene TRBV3-2) with TRBJ2-4, with D possibly matching TRBD1 (6 bases). The germline V gene has CDR1 LGHDT and CDR2 YNNKEL (reference sequence). Trimming pared 6 bases from V and 6 bases from J, leaving 15 bases between. CDR3 length: 14 residues. The CDR3 nucleotides are TGTGCCAGCAGGCCTACCGGGACATCAAACATTCAGTACTTC. Its protein product is CASRPTGTSNIQYF.

This clone has just one count. The gene calls are TRBV10-3 and TRBJ2-2; TRBD2 aligns across 8 bases. Germline V lookup: CDR1 ENHRY, CDR2 SYGVKD. J gave up 4 bases and V 0 bases, and 4 bases lay outside the gene matches. CDR3 length: 16 amino acids. CDR3 bases: TGTGCCATCAGTGAGTCGTCAAGCGGGGGCACCGGGGAGCTGTTTTTT. Its protein is CAISESSSGGTGELFF.

The chain recombines TRBV7-2 with TRBJ2-3; D ambiguous. The CDR3 extends over 14 amino acids. Trimming took off 5 bases at V and 3 bases at J, with 12 bases between the two ends. CDR1 is SGHTA, CDR2 FQGNSA, per germline. As DNA, the CDR3 is TGTGCCAGCAGCCCCGGCCTAGGAACAGATACGCAGTATTTT. It specifies CASSPGLGTDTQYF. Filled out from reference TRBV7-2 and TRBJ2-3, the complete variable domain reads GAGVSQSPSNKVTEKGKDVELRCDPISGHTALYWYRQSLGQGLEFLIYFQGNSAPDKSGLPSDRFSAERTGGSVSTLTIQRTQQEDSAVYLCASSPGLGTDTQYFGPGTRLTVL.

The rearrangement joins TRBV7-5 to TRBJ1-5; the table's D call of TRBD1 was not tested on the DNA. TRBV7-5 is a listed pseudogene. This CDR3 spans 19 amino acids. CDR3 in amino acids: CARSLAAERQPHRNQPQHF. CDR3 nucleotides: TGTGCCAGAAGCTTAGCGGCAGAACGACAACCCCACCGCAATCAGCCCCAGCATTTT.